A selection of T cell receptor beta chains follows, all from one sample in a study of cytomegalovirus exposure and HLA in healthy donors. Profiling relied on immunoSEQ multiplex PCR, and the TCRdb table lists in-frame clones only, not all of them. The sample has approximately 82,000 clones; approximately 81% are singletons. Specimen: PBMCs. The source is a woman aged 45-60 years in good health and CMV-seropositive. Each CDR3 is given with its conserved first and last residue. Each record gives: D gene, V gene, J gene, clone size, CDR3 DNA, CDR3 protein. D genes are given only for firm matches. Size is stated for part of the rows, as once, few or many counts, or as a class when the clone is expanded.

d_gene: TRBD1; v_gene: TRBV25-1; j_gene: TRBJ1-1; abundance: NA; CDR3nt: TGTGCCAGCAGTGAAACCCGACAGGGGGCTGAAGCTTTCTTT; CDR3aa: CASSETRQGAEAFF
d_gene: TRBD2; v_gene: TRBV27; j_gene: TRBJ2-1; abundance: NA; CDR3nt: TGTGCCAGCAGTCCGGGACTAGCGGGATTCGGTGAGCAGTTCTTC; CDR3aa: CASSPGLAGFGEQFF
d_gene: NA; v_gene: TRBV25-1; j_gene: TRBJ2-2; abundance: NA; CDR3nt: TGTGCCAGCGCCCCCTTGAGGGAAACAGGGGAGCTGTTTTTT; CDR3aa: CASAPLRETGELFF
d_gene: NA; v_gene: TRBV15; j_gene: TRBJ1-5; abundance: NA; CDR3nt: TGTGCCACCGGGGTGGACAGCCTCAATCAGCCCCAGCATTTT; CDR3aa: CATGVDSLNQPQHF
d_gene: NA; v_gene: TRBV12-2; j_gene: TRBJ1-3; abundance: few; CDR3nt: TGTGCAAGTCGCTTAGGAGGACAGGCCTCTGGAAACACCATATATTTT; CDR3aa: CASRLGGQASGNTIYF
d_gene: TRBD1; v_gene: TRBV27; j_gene: TRBJ2-7; abundance: once; CDR3nt: TGTGCCAGCAGCCCCTCCCTGGGACAGGCCGATTACGAGCAGTACTTC; CDR3aa: CASSPSLGQADYEQYF
d_gene: NA; v_gene: TRBV18; j_gene: TRBJ2-7; abundance: NA; CDR3nt: TGTGCCAGCTCAGCAATAGCGGACTCCTACGAGCAGTACTTC; CDR3aa: CASSAIADSYEQYF
d_gene: NA; v_gene: TRBV15; j_gene: TRBJ2-3; abundance: NA; CDR3nt: TGTGCCACCAGCAGGCAGGGGGAGGCAGATACGCAGTATTTT; CDR3aa: CATSRQGEADTQYF
d_gene: TRBD1; v_gene: TRBV6-5; j_gene: TRBJ2-7; abundance: NA; CDR3nt: TGTGCCAGCAGTTCTGGGACAGGGGGAGCCTACGAGCAGTACTTC; CDR3aa: CASSSGTGGAYEQYF
d_gene: NA; v_gene: TRBV5-6; j_gene: TRBJ2-2; abundance: few; CDR3nt: TGTGCCAGCAGCCCAGCGGGACAAATCGGGGAGCTGTTTTTT; CDR3aa: CASSPAGQIGELFF
d_gene: NA; v_gene: TRBV14; j_gene: TRBJ1-1; abundance: NA; CDR3nt: TGTGCCAGCAGTAACAGAGGAGGGTCGGCTGAAGCTTTCTTT; CDR3aa: CASSNRGGSAEAFF
d_gene: NA; v_gene: TRBV28; j_gene: TRBJ1-5; abundance: NA; CDR3nt: TGTGCCAGCAGTTTAGATCAGGGGCTACAGCCCCAGCATTTT; CDR3aa: CASSLDQGLQPQHF
d_gene: TRBD1; v_gene: TRBV7-6; j_gene: TRBJ2-5; abundance: NA; CDR3nt: TGTGCCAGCAGCACTCTGGGGACAGGGGCAGAGACCCAGTACTTC; CDR3aa: CASSTLGTGAETQYF
d_gene: TRBD2; v_gene: TRBV7-9; j_gene: TRBJ2-1; abundance: NA; CDR3nt: TGTGCCAGCAGCTTGGGACTAGCGGGAACCTACAATGAGCAGTTCTTC; CDR3aa: CASSLGLAGTYNEQFF
d_gene: TRBD1; v_gene: TRBV11-2; j_gene: TRBJ2-3; abundance: NA; CDR3nt: TGTGCCAGCAGCATCGACAGGGGGGCAGATACGCAGTATTTT; CDR3aa: CASSIDRGADTQYF
d_gene: NA; v_gene: TRBV5-1; j_gene: TRBJ1-1; abundance: NA; CDR3nt: TGCGCCAGCAGCTTGAGCATGAACACTGAAGCTTTCTTT; CDR3aa: CASSLSMNTEAFF